Sequencing of this TCR beta chain was carried out in a study of primary melanoma T cells and metastatic recurrence (dated by TCRdb to 2018 to 2021). At the level of the whole study: A total of 150 to 200 primary melanomas made up the cohort, all of stage T2 to T4 and more than 1 mm thick. Whether patient outcome could be predicted by T-cell fraction and T-cell repertoire clonality in primary melanoma tumors was the question this study put to the test. Progression-free survival was the clinical outcome compared against the T-cell fraction measured by TCR beta sequencing. The sequencing-derived T-cell fraction was compared with histopathological grading of tumor-infiltrating lymphocytes. The research as a whole found: Tumor T-cell fraction was reported to predict progression-free survival independently of thickness, ulceration, mitotic rate and age. An effective T-cell-mediated antitumor response in primary melanoma was framed by the authors only as a suggestion, not a demonstrated mechanism. Progression-free survival prediction was reportedly improved more by adding T-cell fraction to tumor thickness than by adding any other histopathological variable. A T-cell fraction above 20% appeared protective regardless of ulceration status, mitotic rate or nodal disease.

As concerns this clone: Its antigen target is currently unknown. The junction shows a germline mismatch at one end, possibly a read error.

The patients had surgically resected primary melanoma that was considered potentially curable but at risk of metastatic recurrence. Preparation of the library involved the immunoSEQ multiplex PCR assay. Primary melanoma tumor tissue was subjected to high-throughput sequencing of the T-cell receptor beta chain. Per the original workflow: Among the repertoire analyses were the distribution of insertions and deletions and the sharing of TCRB CDR3 between samples. A gradient-boosted model ranked how well the T-cell fraction predicted outcome compared with histopathological variables. Drawn from immuneACCESS, this table holds only the in-frame rearrangements with V and J called that TCRdb kept. Clones are partly lost; checked studies trace under half to an unresolved V gene and leave the rest unexplained. V and J calls and clone size are copied from that table; D and trimming were computed from the DNA. The sample yields approximately 320 clones; 84% were counted once. Of the sample, about 8.2% falls within the top ten clones.

CDR1 and CDR2, looked up from the germline V gene, are MNHGY and SAAAGT. Its CDR3 holds 15 amino acids, cysteine through phenylalanine. The read is trimmed to its CDR3 DNA, 45 bases read in frame from base 1. Sequencing was done on a sample of melanoma tumor tissue. The receptor comes from a human donor with melanoma. The chain links TRBV6-8 with TRBJ1-1, with a weak D call of TRBD1 (5 bases match). The CDR3 loop reads CAISPMGGANTEAFF. The nucleotide sequence is TGTGCCATCAGTCCGATGGGGGGAGCGAACACTGAAGCTTTCTTT.